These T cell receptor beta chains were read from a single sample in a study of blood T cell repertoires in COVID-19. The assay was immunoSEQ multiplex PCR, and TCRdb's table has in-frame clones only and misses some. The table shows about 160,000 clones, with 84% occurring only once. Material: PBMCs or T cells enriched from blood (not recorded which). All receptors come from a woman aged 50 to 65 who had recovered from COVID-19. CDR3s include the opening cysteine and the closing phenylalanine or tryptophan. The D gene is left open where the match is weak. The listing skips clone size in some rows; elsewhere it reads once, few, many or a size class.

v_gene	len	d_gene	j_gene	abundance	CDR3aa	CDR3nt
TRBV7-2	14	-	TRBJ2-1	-	CASSFGLMSNEQFF	TGTGCCAGCAGCTTCGGGTTGATGTCTAATGAGCAGTTCTTC
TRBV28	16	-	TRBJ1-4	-	CASSPRGKGRGEKLFF	TGTGCCAGCAGTCCCCGTGGTAAGGGAAGGGGTGAAAAACTGTTTTTT
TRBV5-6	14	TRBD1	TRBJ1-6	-	CASSHRTGPSPLHF	TGTGCCAGCAGCCATCGGACAGGGCCTTCACCCCTCCACTTT
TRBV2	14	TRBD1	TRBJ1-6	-	CASSVSRGNSPLHF	TGTGCCAGCAGTGTAAGCAGGGGGAATTCACCCCTCCACTTT
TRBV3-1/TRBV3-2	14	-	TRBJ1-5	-	CASSLSTGNQPQHF	TGTGCCAGCAGCCTGTCGACAGGCAATCAGCCCCAGCATTTT
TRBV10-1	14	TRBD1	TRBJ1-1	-	CASNQGAMNTEAFF	TGCGCCAGCAATCAGGGGGCAATGAACACTGAAGCTTTCTTT
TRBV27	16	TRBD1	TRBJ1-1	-	CASSFGTGLDYTEAFF	TGTGCCAGCAGTTTCGGGACAGGGTTGGATTACACTGAAGCTTTCTTT
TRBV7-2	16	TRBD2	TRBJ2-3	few	CASSRGLAGVEDTQYF	TGTGCCAGCAGCCGGGGACTAGCGGGGGTTGAAGATACGCAGTATTTT
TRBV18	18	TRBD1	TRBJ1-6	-	CASSLDRRSDSYNSPLHF	TGTGCCAGCTCATTGGACAGGCGGTCAGACTCCTATAATTCACCCCTCCACTTT
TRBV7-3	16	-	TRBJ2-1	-	CASSLVAGTPYNEQFF	TGTGCCAGCAGCTTAGTCGCGGGGACCCCCTACAATGAGCAGTTCTTC
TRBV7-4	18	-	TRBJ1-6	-	CASSFLCSHGTYNSPLHF	TGTGCCAGCAGCTTTTTATGTAGTCACGGGACATATAATTCACCCCTCCACTTT
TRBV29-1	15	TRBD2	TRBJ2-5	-	CSVGVGTSGQETQYF	TGCAGCGTTGGGGTGGGGACTAGCGGCCAAGAGACCCAGTACTTC
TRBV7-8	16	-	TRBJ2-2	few	CASSYRPGLNTGELFF	TGTGCCAGCAGCTATAGGCCGGGACTGAACACCGGGGAGCTGTTTTTT
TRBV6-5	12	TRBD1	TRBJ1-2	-	CASRGTAYGYTF	TGTGCCAGCAGAGGGACAGCGTATGGCTACACCTTC
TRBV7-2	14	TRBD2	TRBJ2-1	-	CASSRTSGTNEQFF	TGTGCCAGCAGCCGGACTAGCGGGACCAATGAGCAGTTCTTC
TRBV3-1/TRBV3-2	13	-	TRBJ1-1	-	CASSQRQGNEAFF	TGTGCCAGCAGCCAACGTCAGGGGAACGAAGCTTTCTTT
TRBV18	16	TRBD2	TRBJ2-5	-	CASSPPAGGAGETQYF	TGTGCCAGCTCACCACCGGCCGGGGGGGCCGGAGAGACCCAGTACTTC
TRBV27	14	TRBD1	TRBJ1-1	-	CASGQGQENTEAFF	TGTGCCAGTGGACAGGGGCAAGAGAACACTGAAGCTTTCTTT
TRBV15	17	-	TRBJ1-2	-	CATSRDRGRPSLYGYTF	TGTGCCACCAGCAGAGACCGAGGAAGACCTTCTCTCTATGGCTACACCTTC
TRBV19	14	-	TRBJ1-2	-	CASSNFDSSYGYTF	TGTGCCAGTAGTAATTTCGATTCTAGCTATGGCTACACCTTC
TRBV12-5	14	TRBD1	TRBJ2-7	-	CASGPGDRVSEQYF	TGTGCTAGTGGACCTGGGGACAGGGTTTCCGAGCAGTACTTC
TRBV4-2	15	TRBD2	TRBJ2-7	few	CASSQEGGGSYEQYF	TGTGCCAGCAGCCAAGAGGGCGGGGGGTCCTACGAGCAGTACTTC
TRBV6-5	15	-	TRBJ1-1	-	CASSSNRGIGTEAFF	TGTGCCAGCAGTTCCAACCGGGGAATAGGCACTGAAGCTTTCTTT
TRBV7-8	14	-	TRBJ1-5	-	CASSQDSLNQPQHF	TGTGCCAGCAGCCAGGACAGCCTCAATCAGCCCCAGCATTTT
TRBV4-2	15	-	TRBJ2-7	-	CASSQAVGMAYEQYF	TGTGCCAGCAGCCAAGCGGTCGGGATGGCCTACGAGCAGTACTTC
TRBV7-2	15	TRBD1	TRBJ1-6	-	CASSLSGQSNSPLHF	TGTGCCAGCAGCTTATCGGGACAGTCTAATTCACCCCTCCACTTT